The source of this T cell receptor (beta chain) is a study of T cell repertoires in cytomegalovirus infection. In the study overall: Public TCR beta signatures provided an indication of both CMV infection and a matching HLA type.

V lost 4 bases and J lost 0, with 6 bases in between. CDR3 length: 12 amino acids. Germline loops: CDR1 SQVTM, CDR2 ANQGSEA. TCRdb re-derived calls from the reads in MiXCR, one entry per CDR3 protein. The sample yields 680,000 or so distinct CDR3 sequences, 35% seen once. This clonotype came up a few times. Antigen unknown. Study-level points and caveats: Across the ex vivo response, the dominant clonotypes were HLA-C-restricted CMV-specific TCR beta clonotypes. Summed frequency of public TCR beta families distinguished CMV carriers with the relevant HLA.

The chain combines TRBV29-1 with TRBJ1-1; D is unclear. The sequence was collected from a human donor in good health (CMV status not recorded). Some clones in this sample may be carry-over from other donors' samples. Material for sequencing was PBMCs. CDR3 nucleotide sequence: TGCAGCGTTGCCCCTTTGAACACTGAAGCTTTCTTT. Its translation: CSVAPLNTEAFF.